What follows is one TCR beta chain and its context. Its matching antigen is unknown. The PCR made use of 60 Vbeta and 13 Jbeta primers. Clones were read by immunoSEQ multiplex PCR, and TCRdb kept only the in-frame ones, dropping some. This sample's table has 100,000 to 150,000 clones. These data originate in a study of cytomegalovirus exposure and HLA in healthy donors. Study-wide results and caveats: A further, later analysis showed that HLA-associated TCR beta chains (compared with equally common others) were more clonally expanded. Reports indicate that TCR beta sequences accurately predicted the HLA-A and HLA-B alleles of most subjects.

This CDR3 region has 16 residues. Trimming at V came to 4 bases and at J to 6 bases, leaving 9 bases not matched to a gene. The V gene's germline CDR1 is SEHNR and CDR2 FQNEAQ (reference sequence). This TCR derives from a man younger than 35 in good health and CMV-seronegative. The chain carries TRBV7-9 and TRBJ2-3; 11 bases map to TRBD2. Sequencing input: PBMCs. In nucleotides, the CDR3 is TGTGCCAGCAGCTCACTAGCGGGAGTAATAGTTGATACGCAGTATTTT. Its protein is CASSSLAGVIVDTQYF.